The 7 T cell receptor beta chains below come from one sample, sequenced in a study of shared clonotypes between healthy human individuals. Assay used: immunoSEQ multiplex PCR; TCRdb lists only in-frame clones, some missing. Of roughly 2 million clones in the sample, 90% to 96% are singletons; the top ten hold around 0.13%. Sequencing was carried out using naive CD4+ T cells sorted from blood. Subset in this sample: CD45RA+ positively selected. The source of these receptors is a man in his late teens or twenties in good health.

The chain joins TRBV4-1 to TRBJ2-1; a weak D match, TRBD2 (5 bases). Germline V gene sequence: CDR1 MGHRA, CDR2 YSYEKL. V gave up 0 bases and J gave up 8 bases, with 14 bases separating them. The length of the CDR3 is 15 residues. The CDR3 coding sequence is TGCGCCAGCAGCCAAGAGGGCGGGTTTAACGATGAGCAGTTCTTC. The encoded protein is CASSQEGGFNDEQFF.

This clone was seen just once. The genes are TRBV10-3 and TRBJ2-7; 11 bases are a match to TRBD1. There are 17 residues in the CDR3. Germline V gene lookup returns CDR1 ENHRY and CDR2 SYGVKD. V lost 3 bases, J lost 2 bases, and 9 bases stayed unmatched. The CDR3 spells CAISEFPVGQGAYEQYF. As DNA, the CDR3 is TGTGCCATCAGTGAATTTCCAGTGGGACAGGGGGCCTACGAGCAGTACTTC.

This chain connects TRBV10-3 to TRBJ1-5, with 9 positions matching TRBD1. This CDR3 has 16 residues. Germline V gene data show CDR1 as ENHRY and CDR2 as SYGVKD. V lost 0 bases to trimming and J lost 6 bases; unmatched junction nucleotides: 6. As DNA, the CDR3 is TGTGCCATCAGTGAGTCGCAACAGGGGGCGGGTCAGCCCCAGCATTTT. Translating it yields CAISESQQGAGQPQHF.

The J gene is TRBJ1-6, the V gene TRBV6-1, with D hard to call. Per germline, CDR1 MNHNS and CDR2 SASEGT. The CDR3 length is 15 residues. Deletions cut 1 base from V and 11 bases from J, with 15 bases between. Here the CDR3 reads CASSEVRGSLTPLHF. CDR3 nucleotides: TGTGCCAGCAGTGAAGTTCGAGGGAGTTTGACACCCCTCCACTTT.

This clone was counted once. Other nucleotide sequences from this sample produce the same CDR3. The rearrangement uses TRBV18 and TRBJ2-3, with TRBD2 matching over 14 bases. CDR1 and CDR2 (germline): KGHSH, LQKENI. The ends lost 6 bases at V and 4 bases at J; junction bases unmatched: 6. The CDR3 is 16 residues long. This CDR3 reads CASSLGLAGGPDTQYF. The CDR3 coding sequence is TGTGCCAGCTCCCTCGGACTAGCGGGGGGACCAGATACGCAGTATTTT.

The chain joins TRBV6-1 to TRBJ1-5; TRBD1 matches at 8 bases. With V trimmed by 0 bases and J by 6 bases, 10 bases remained unmatched. CDR1 and CDR2 (germline): MNHNS, SASEGT. The CDR3 is made up of 17 amino acids. The CDR3 DNA follows: TGTGCCAGCAGTGAAGCAGCGCAGGGGGCGTTTCGTCAGCCCCAGCATTTT. Translation gives CASSEAAQGAFRQPQHF.

The chain links TRBV27 to TRBJ1-2, with 9 nucleotides matching TRBD1. This CDR3 is built from 12 residues. V shed 8 bases and J 4 bases; nucleotides not matched to a gene: 2. Germline assignment: CDR1 MNHEY and CDR2 SMNVEV (reference sequence). CDR3 DNA sequence: TGTGCCAGCCGACAGGGGGGCTATGGCTACACCTTC. Translated: CASRQGGYGYTF.